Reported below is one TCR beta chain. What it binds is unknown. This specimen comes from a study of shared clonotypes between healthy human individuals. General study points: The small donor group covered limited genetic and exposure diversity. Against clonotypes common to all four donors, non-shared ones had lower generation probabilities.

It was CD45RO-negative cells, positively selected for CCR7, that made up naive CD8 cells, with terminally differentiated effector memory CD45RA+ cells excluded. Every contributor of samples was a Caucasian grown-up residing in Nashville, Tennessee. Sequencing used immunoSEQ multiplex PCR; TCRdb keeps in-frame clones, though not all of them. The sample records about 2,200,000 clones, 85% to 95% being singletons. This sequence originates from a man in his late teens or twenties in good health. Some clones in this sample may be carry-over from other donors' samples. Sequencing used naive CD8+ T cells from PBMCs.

CDR3 loop: CASKPWGTVTSNEQFF. The DNA of the CDR3 is TGTGCCAGCAAGCCCTGGGGGACAGTGACGAGCAATGAGCAGTTCTTC. The chain recombines TRBV9 with TRBJ2-1, with TRBD1 matching over 7 bases. There are 16 residues in the CDR3. The V gene's germline CDR1 is SGDLS and CDR2 YYNGEE. The trim removed 6 bases at V and 6 bases at J, leaving 15 bases unmatched.